Listed here are 19 T cell receptor beta chains from one sample, sequenced in a study of blood T cell repertoires in COVID-19 (dated by TCRdb to 2018 to 2020). To prepare the library, the immunoSEQ multiplex PCR assay was applied. Drawn from immuneACCESS, this table holds only the in-frame rearrangements with V and J called that TCRdb kept. Clones are partly lost; checked studies trace under half to an unresolved V gene and leave the rest unexplained. The sample contains tens of thousands of clones, about 85% of them found a single time. The ten largest make up 5.3% of the sample. Sequenced input: peripheral blood. The source of these receptors is a man between 65 and 85 years old with acute or convalescent COVID-19.

This rearrangement joins TRBV5-1 to TRBJ2-5; 9 positions agree with TRBD2. The germline V gene has CDR1 SGHRS and CDR2 YFSETQ. V lost 0 bases and J lost 5; bases outside the gene matches: 2. This CDR3 region has 14 residues. This chain's CDR3 is CASSLVLAGETQYF. The CDR3 coding sequence is TGCGCCAGCAGCTTGGTTCTAGCGGGGGAGACCCAGTACTTC. Together with reference TRBV5-1 and TRBJ2-5, the CDR3 gives the full variable domain: KAGVTQTPRYLIKTRGQQVTLSCSPISGHRSVSWYQQTPGQGLQFLFEYFSETQRNKGNFPGRFSGRQFSNSRSEMNVSTLELGDSALYLCASSLVLAGETQYFGPGTRLLVL.

In this sample, this clone turned up once. The V and J genes are TRBV5-1 and TRBJ2-2; D unclear. V was pared by 4 bases and J by 1 base, with 8 bases between. The CDR3 is 14 amino acids. Looked up from germline, CDR1 is SGHRS and CDR2 is YFSETQ. The CDR3, as DNA: TGCGCCAGCAGCCCGTTCGGGAACACCGGGGAGCTGTTTTTT. Translated: CASSPFGNTGELFF.

This CDR3 reads CASSYEGAAYNEQFF. The CDR3 nucleotides are TGTGCCAGCAGTTACGAGGGGGCAGCCTACAATGAGCAGTTCTTC. The chain is built from TRBV6-6 and TRBJ2-1; 7 positions agree with TRBD1. Germline CDR1 and CDR2: MNHNY and SVGAGI (reference sequence). The V gene end was trimmed by 2 bases and the J gene end by 2 bases; junction bases not matched to a gene: 3. This CDR3 region has 15 residues.

The gene calls are TRBV9 and TRBJ2-7; D remains ambiguous. This CDR3 comprises 14 residues. Germline CDR1 and CDR2: SGDLS and YYNGEE. Trimming cost V 0 bases and J 0 bases, with 7 bases left between them. CDR3 bases: TGTGCCAGCAGCGTAGGCCCTAGCTCCTACGAGCAGTACTTC. Translating gives CASSVGPSSYEQYF.

As for this clone: It is unclear where the CDR3 begins or ends on the DNA, so no DNA is shown, and the CDR3 is as TCRdb lists it. The chain uses TRBV5-1 and TRBJ1-1. 14 amino acids form the CDR3, both terminal residues included. In germline, CDR1 is SGHRS, CDR2 YFSETQ. CDR3 in amino acids: CASSTSGGNTEAFF.

This sequence joins TRBV27 and TRBJ1-4; D is unresolved. The CDR3 is 15 amino acids. V lost 3 bases, J lost 4 bases, and 12 bases lay in between. Germline V CDR1 and CDR2: MNHEY, SMNVEV (reference sequence). CDR3 sequence (DNA): TGTGCCAGCAGTTTTCAGGCAGGTCATAATGAAAAACTGTTTTTT. Protein product: CASSFQAGHNEKLFF.

CDR3 in amino acids: CASSQEGLAGAGGQETQYF. The CDR3 nucleotides are TGCGCCAGCAGCCAAGAAGGGCTAGCGGGGGCCGGGGGCCAAGAGACCCAGTACTTC. This chain joins TRBV4-1 and TRBJ2-5, with 10 bases matching TRBD2. Trimming at V came to 0 bases and at J to 1 base, leaving 11 bases not matched to a gene. In germline, CDR1 is MGHRA, CDR2 YSYEKL. This CDR3 has 19 amino acids.

The chain couples TRBV19 to TRBJ2-7, with TRBD2 as a possible D gene (5 bases). There are 16 residues in the CDR3. Trimming took off 4 bases at V and 3 bases at J, with 19 bases between the two ends. The V gene's germline CDR1 is LNHDA and CDR2 SQIVND (reference sequence). The CDR3 is CASSSPPGRDGYEQYF. The CDR3 region has the DNA TGTGCCAGTAGTAGCCCTCCAGGCCGGGATGGCTACGAGCAGTACTTC.

The chain couples TRBV3-1 (or the pseudogene TRBV3-2) to TRBJ2-2; D is unresolved. The V and J ends lost 0 bases and 5 bases respectively, with 4 bases between them. Germline lookup yields CDR1 LGHDT and CDR2 YNNKEL (reference sequence). CDR3 length equals 13 residues. The CDR3 sequence: CASSQDNTGELFF. In DNA, the CDR3 is TGTGCCAGCAGCCAAGACAATACCGGGGAGCTGTTTTTT.

The rearrangement joins TRBV3-1 (or the pseudogene TRBV3-2) to TRBJ1-5; no definite D call. Germline V gene data show CDR1 as LGHDT and CDR2 as YNNKEL (reference sequence). This CDR3 contains 14 residues. Trimming left V 1 base short and J 1 base short, with 5 bases between. CDR3: CASSQVSSNQPQHF. CDR3 DNA: TGTGCCAGCAGCCAAGTCTCCAGCAATCAGCCCCAGCATTTT.

A remark on this clone: An end of the junction differs from the germline gene, which may be a read error. This rearrangement joins TRBV5-1 to TRBJ2-4; TRBD1 matches 8 bases. Germline CDR1 SGHRS, CDR2 YFSETQ. This CDR3 has 15 residues. The CDR3 DNA is TGCGCCAGCAGCTTGTCCTTCGGTACGGACAGGGTCCAGCACTTC. The encoded protein is CASSLSFGTDRVQHF. The full variable domain, in which reference TRBV5-1 and TRBJ2-4 provide the parts outside the CDR3, is KAGVTQTPRYLIKTRGQQVTLSCSPISGHRSVSWYQQTPGQGLQFLFEYFSETQRNKGNFPGRFSGRQFSNSRSEMNVSTLELGDSALYLCASSLSFGTDRVQHFGAGTRLSVL.

The chain carries TRBV11-1 and TRBJ2-5; a possible D gene is TRBD1 (5 bases). Germline V lookup: CDR1 SGHAT, CDR2 FQDESV (reference sequence). The V end was cut by 1 base, the J end by 2 bases, with 11 bases between. The CDR3 is made up of 15 amino acids. The DNA for the CDR3 is TGTGCCAGCAGCTTAGAATCACAGGCTCAAGAGACCCAGTACTTC. Translated, it gives CASSLESQAQETQYF.

The chain is built from TRBV5-6 and TRBJ2-3, with D possibly TRBD1 on 5 matching bases. The CDR3 runs 13 residues. The V end lost 3 bases, the J end lost 5 bases, and 10 bases lay between the germline ends. Germline V gene lookup returns CDR1 SGHDT and CDR2 YYEEEE. The CDR3 DNA reads as TGTGCCAGCAGCTCCTTAGGGGAAGATACGCAGTATTTT. Protein sequence: CASSSLGEDTQYF.

The J gene is TRBJ2-5, the V gene TRBV5-1, with a weak D call TRBD2 (6 bases). Trimming shortened V by 0 bases and J by 4 bases, and 7 bases separated the two germline ends. The germline V gene encodes CDR1 SGHRS and CDR2 YFSETQ. This CDR3 has 13 residues. CDR3 protein: CASSLGRGETQYF. In DNA form, the CDR3 reads TGCGCCAGCAGCTTGGGGCGGGGAGAGACCCAGTACTTC.

The chain uses TRBV7-2 and TRBJ1-4, with 10 bases matching TRBD1. V shed 4 bases and J 7 bases; nucleotides not matched to a gene: 3. The CDR3 runs to 14 residues. Germline V CDR1 and CDR2: SGHTA, FQGNSA. The CDR3 DNA follows: TGTGCCAGCAGCTGGACAGGGGGAGTTGAAAAACTGTTTTTT. Protein sequence: CASSWTGGVEKLFF.

The chain links TRBV5-6 to TRBJ1-2, with D unclear. The CDR3 totals 13 residues. The germline V and J ends were trimmed by 2 bases and 4 bases, with 9 bases remaining between them. CDR1 and CDR2 (germline): SGHDT, YYEEEE. The CDR3 spells CASSFYSGYGYTF. The CDR3 DNA follows: TGTGCCAGCAGCTTCTACAGTGGCTATGGCTACACCTTC.

The chain has TRBV15 and TRBJ2-7; no firm D call. Germline assignment: CDR1 LNHNV and CDR2 YYDKDF (reference sequence). The CDR3 totals 15 residues. The V gene lost 0 bases and the J gene lost 2 bases, with 11 bases spanning the gap. CDR3 bases: TGTGCCACCAGCAGAGATCCGCTATCCCCCTACGAGCAGTACTTC. This gives the protein CATSRDPLSPYEQYF.

The rearrangement joins TRBV20-1 to TRBJ1-6, with 7 bases identical to TRBD1. The CDR3 totals 12 residues. CDR1 DFQATT and CDR2 SNEGSKA come from the germline V gene (reference sequence). V was clipped by 3 bases and J by 8 bases; unmatched bases: 1. The CDR3 sequence: CSASDRDSPLHF. The CDR3 DNA is TGCAGTGCTAGTGACAGGGATTCACCCCTCCACTTT.

This clone was counted a single time. CDR3 nucleotides: TGCGCCAGCAGTGAACAACCAGGGGGCAATCAGCCCCAGCATTTT. Its protein is CASSEQPGGNQPQHF. The chain combines TRBV5-1 with TRBJ1-5; D is possibly TRBD1 (6 bases). Trimming left V 5 bases short and J 2 bases short, with 14 bases between. Per the germline V gene, CDR1 is SGHRS and CDR2 is YFSETQ. This CDR3 has 15 amino acids.